The 32 T cell receptor beta chains listed next were all sequenced from one sample in a study of T-cell memory formation after mild COVID-19. MiXCR was run by TCRdb on the 5' RACE reads, yielding one entry per CDR3 protein. The sample has roughly 110,000 distinct CDR3 sequences; roughly 12% are singletons. What was sequenced was PBMCs or a T cell subset sorted from them (not recorded which). These receptors were collected from an adult woman who had mild COVID-19 (a few samples of this study predate the infection). Cell type and time point are not known.

This clonotype was recorded once. The gene calls are TRBV20-1 and TRBJ1-1; TRBD1 might be the D (5 bases). The CDR3 sequence is 14 residues long. Germline-derived CDR1 and CDR2 are DFQATT and SNEGSKA (reference sequence). V lost 6 bases and J 2 bases, leaving 16 bases between the germline ends. DNA of the CDR3: TGCAGTGCCCCTTTAAGGGGATCAAACACTGAAGCTTTCTTT. Encoded protein: CSAPLRGSNTEAFF.

This rearrangement joins TRBV20-1 to TRBJ2-5; 8 positions match TRBD2. The CDR3 runs to 18 residues. The trim removed 1 base at V and 1 base at J, leaving 14 bases unmatched. The germline V gene has CDR1 DFQATT and CDR2 SNEGSKA (reference sequence). This chain's CDR3 is CSARVVAGSPLPQETQYF. CDR3 nucleotides: TGCAGTGCTAGAGTAGTAGCGGGAAGCCCCCTGCCCCAAGAGACCCAGTACTTC.

Only a few counts were recorded for this clonotype. The genes are TRBV9 and TRBJ1-2; D unclear. V lost 0 bases to trimming and J lost 2 bases, with 14 bases between them. The germline V gene has CDR1 SGDLS and CDR2 YYNGEE. This CDR3 is built from 16 residues. CDR3 amino acids: CASSVDGIPSNYGYTF. The CDR3 nucleotides are TGTGCCAGCAGCGTAGATGGCATACCCTCGAACTATGGCTACACCTTC.

The table lists this clonotype with a few counts. The rearrangement uses TRBV12-3 or TRBV12-4 and TRBJ1-1; weak D call: TRBD1 (6 bases). Trimming stripped 3 bases from V and 10 bases from J, with 18 bases between. The CDR3 has 14 residues. CDR3 sequence reads: CASSLISEGGGAFF. CDR3 DNA sequence: TGTGCCAGCAGTTTGATCAGTGAGGGGGGGGGAGCTTTCTTT.

This clonotype has just a few counts. V usage is TRBV19 and J usage is TRBJ2-2, with no clear D. Germline V lookup: CDR1 LNHDA, CDR2 SQIVND (reference sequence). The ends were cut back, 4 bases at V and 5 bases at J, with 11 bases in the middle. CDR3 length: 14 residues. The chain's CDR3 is CASSKAGPTGELFF. CDR3 DNA: TGTGCCAGTAGTAAGGCCGGGCCTACCGGGGAGCTGTTTTTT. The variable domain in full, with the rest retrieved from reference TRBV19 and TRBJ2-2, is DGGITQSPKYLFRKEGQNVTLSCEQNLNHDAMYWYRQDPGQGLRLIYYSQIVNDFQKGDIAEGYSVSREKKESFPLTVTSAQKNPTAFYLCASSKAGPTGELFFGEGSRLTVL.

The V and J genes are TRBV24-1 and TRBJ1-5; D uncertain. Trimming left V 5 bases short and J 0 bases short, with 7 bases between. Germline lookup yields CDR1 KGHDR and CDR2 SFDVKD. The CDR3 totals 14 residues. The CDR3 region has the DNA TGTGCCACCAGTGTCATCAGTAGCAATCAGCCCCAGCATTTT. It encodes CATSVISSNQPQHF.

This chain joins TRBV5-5 and TRBJ2-1; tentatively, D is TRBD2 (5 bases). CDR3 length: 18 residues. Per the germline V gene, CDR1 is SGHKS and CDR2 is YYEKEE (reference sequence). V lost 1 base, J lost 3 bases, and 20 bases lay in between. In DNA form, the CDR3 reads TGTGCCAGCAGCTTGTTACGATCCTTGGACTTATACTACAATGAGCAGTTCTTC. This sequence encodes CASSLLRSLDLYYNEQFF.

The chain links TRBV5-6 to TRBJ2-2; maybe TRBD1 (6 bases). Germline V lookup: CDR1 SGHDT, CDR2 YYEEEE. The V end was cut by 2 bases, the J end by 4 bases, with 12 bases between. This CDR3 comprises 15 residues. The CDR3 is CASSFNGQRTGELFF. In DNA, the CDR3 is TGTGCCAGCAGCTTTAATGGACAGCGCACCGGGGAGCTGTTTTTT.

This clonotype was seen at least ten times. This sequence joins TRBV11-1 and TRBJ2-7; TRBD1 or TRBD2 may be the D gene (5 bases each). CDR1 is SGHAT and CDR2 is FQDESV in the germline V gene (reference sequence). V was shortened by 5 bases and J by 4 bases, with 9 bases between the two germline ends. The CDR3 consists of 12 residues. The CDR3 loop is CASSRDGYEQYF. The CDR3, as DNA: TGTGCCAGCAGCCGGGACGGTTACGAGCAGTACTTC.

This clonotype has more than one count but fewer than ten. J is TRBJ2-5 and V is TRBV25-1, with TRBD2 matching over 7 bases. Trimming at V came to 4 bases and at J to 3 bases, leaving 11 bases not matched to a gene. The CDR3 is 16 residues long. Per the germline V gene, CDR1 is MGHDK and CDR2 is SYGVNS. The CDR3 DNA reads as TGTGCCAGCAGTGTTTTATCTCCTAGCGGTGAAGAGACCCAGTACTTC. This encodes CASSVLSPSGEETQYF.

The rearrangement links TRBV15 to TRBJ1-1; D not certain. This CDR3 has 17 amino acids. CDR1 and CDR2 from the germline V gene are LNHNV and YYDKDF (reference sequence). Trimming shortened V by 2 bases and J by 6 bases, and 22 bases separated the two germline ends. CDR3 residues: CATSRRRRAAMGSEAFF. CDR3 bases: TGTGCCACCAGCAGACGAAGGAGGGCCGCAATGGGGTCTGAAGCTTTCTTT.

The chain uses TRBV11-3 and TRBJ2-1; D unclear. Trimming removed 4 bases from V and 5 bases from J, with 9 bases in between. Germline values: CDR1 SGHNT, CDR2 YENEEA. The CDR3 is made up of 13 amino acids. This CDR3 is CASSWASNNEQFF. The CDR3 nucleotides read TGTGCCAGCAGCTGGGCTAGTAACAATGAGCAGTTCTTC.

The chain links TRBV4-3 to TRBJ1-1; D not certain. The CDR3 totals 15 residues. Trimming removed 1 base at V and 0 bases at J, with 9 bases between. In germline, CDR1 is LGHNA, CDR2 YSLEER. CDR3 amino acids: CASSQGVALNTEAFF. The CDR3 nucleotides are TGCGCCAGCAGCCAAGGGGTTGCTTTGAACACTGAAGCTTTCTTT.

This clonotype was picked up a small number of times. V is TRBV27 and J is TRBJ2-7; D uncertain. Germline assignment: CDR1 MNHEY and CDR2 SMNVEV (reference sequence). The ends were cut back, 3 bases at V and 3 bases at J, with 12 bases in the middle. The CDR3 is 14 residues long. CDR3 sequence: CASSFAVNNYEQYF. For the CDR3, the DNA is TGTGCCAGCAGTTTCGCGGTAAACAACTACGAGCAGTACTTC.

V and J are TRBV13 and TRBJ2-7; D uncertain. Per germline, CDR1 PRHDT and CDR2 FYEKMQ (reference sequence). The CDR3 covers 13 residues. V shed 2 bases and J shed 6 bases, with 11 bases lying between them. As DNA, the CDR3 is TGTGCCAGCAGCTTAAAGACCTTTGGCGAGCAGTACTTC. Translating it yields CASSLKTFGEQYF.

This clonotype was counted a few times. The rearrangement links TRBV25-1 to TRBJ2-2, with D uncertain. Germline values: CDR1 MGHDK, CDR2 SYGVNS. This CDR3 contains 14 residues. The ends were cut back, 4 bases at V and 6 bases at J, with 12 bases in the middle. Here the CDR3 reads CASSGEVLPGELFF. CDR3 nucleotide sequence: TGTGCCAGCAGTGGAGAAGTCCTACCCGGGGAGCTGTTTTTT.

The chain carries TRBV7-8 and TRBJ1-2; maybe TRBD1 (5 bases). The germline V and J ends were trimmed by 1 base and 2 bases, with 17 bases remaining between them. Germline values: CDR1 SGHVS, CDR2 FQNEAQ. The CDR3 contains 17 residues. CDR3 in DNA: TGTGCCAGCAGCTTAGATGTTTCAGGGCAGGCAAACTATGGCTACACCTTC. Its translation is CASSLDVSGQANYGYTF.

This clonotype has just a few counts. The chain employs TRBV7-9 and TRBJ2-5; TRBD2 agrees at 10 bases. The CDR3 is 17 amino acids. With 4 bases clipped from V and 1 base from J, the junction kept 9 bases outside the gene matches. The germline gives CDR1 SEHNR, CDR2 FQNEAQ (reference sequence). CDR3 nucleotides: TGTGCCAGCAGCTCACAGCGGGAGGGCTTTCTCCAAGAGACCCAGTACTTC. This encodes CASSSQREGFLQETQYF.

This sequence joins TRBV7-9 and TRBJ1-6; unclear D gene. Germline CDR1 and CDR2: SEHNR and FQNEAQ (reference sequence). This CDR3 region has 15 residues. The ends were cut back, 4 bases at V and 6 bases at J, with 13 bases in the middle. The CDR3 bases are TGTGCCAGCAGCTCCTTATGGGGAGGTAATTCACCCCTCCACTTT. This translates into CASSSLWGGNSPLHF.

This clonotype has more than one count but fewer than ten. The DNA for the CDR3 is TGCGCCAGCAGCCCCGGGTGGGGCCAAGGGACTGAAGCTTTCTTT. This gives the protein CASSPGWGQGTEAFF. J is TRBJ1-1 and V is TRBV4-3, with D perhaps TRBD1 (5 bases). Trimming left V 4 bases short and J 5 bases short, with 17 bases between. The CDR3 length is 15 residues. Per germline, CDR1 LGHNA and CDR2 YSLEER.

This clonotype was observed a few times. V gene TRBV4-1 combines with J gene TRBJ1-2; 7 bases agree with TRBD1. The CDR3 runs 13 residues. Trimming took 4 bases from V and 4 from J; bases not matched to a gene: 3. Germline lookup yields CDR1 MGHRA and CDR2 YSYEKL. This chain's CDR3 is CASSPGQLYGYTF. The CDR3 coding sequence is TGCGCCAGCAGCCCGGGACAGCTCTATGGCTACACCTTC.

This clonotype occurred a few times. The V gene is TRBV7-2, the J gene TRBJ2-7, with TRBD1 identical over 8 bases. Trimming cost V 3 bases and J 4 bases; bases outside gene matches: 11. The CDR3 sequence is 16 residues long. Germline CDR1 SGHTA, CDR2 FQGNSA. CDR3 in amino acids: CASSFHPMDRVYEQYF. CDR3 in DNA: TGTGCCAGCAGCTTCCACCCCATGGACAGGGTTTACGAGCAGTACTTC.

V usage is TRBV5-5 and J usage is TRBJ2-7; D possibly uses TRBD1 or TRBD2 (5 bases each). This CDR3 contains 15 residues. V lost 4 bases and J 2 bases, leaving 16 bases between the germline ends. Germline CDR1 is SGHKS and CDR2 is YYEKEE (reference sequence). The CDR3: CASSPGLGPTYEQYF. In DNA form, the CDR3 reads TGTGCCAGCAGCCCGGGGCTGGGTCCCACCTACGAGCAGTACTTC.

This clonotype appeared a few times. The gene calls are TRBV20-1 and TRBJ1-1; D remains ambiguous. Germline-derived CDR1 and CDR2 are DFQATT and SNEGSKA (reference sequence). The CDR3 covers 12 residues. The V end was cut by 6 bases, the J end by 4 bases, with 12 bases between. The CDR3 region is CSANLGGTEAFF. The CDR3 nucleotides read TGCAGTGCCAATTTGGGCGGCACTGAAGCTTTCTTT.

The rearrangement uses TRBV7-9 and TRBJ1-3, with unresolved D. CDR1 and CDR2 from the germline V gene are SEHNR and FQNEAQ (reference sequence). This CDR3 has 13 amino acids. Between the trimmed V and J ends, which lost 6 bases and 0 bases, there was a span of 6 bases. CDR3 sequence (DNA): TGTGCCAGCAGTACCTACTCTGGAAACACCATATATTTT. Its protein is CASSTYSGNTIYF.

This clonotype was picked up a small number of times. The CDR3 DNA follows: TGTGCCAGCTCCCCTTTAGCGGGATCTCCCAATGAGCAGTTCTTC. It specifies CASSPLAGSPNEQFF. The rearrangement links TRBV27 to TRBJ2-1; TRBD2 aligns across 8 bases. V shed 8 bases and J 6 bases; nucleotides not matched to a gene: 12. CDR1 is MNHEY, CDR2 SMNVEV, per germline (reference sequence). This CDR3 comprises 15 residues.

This clonotype was seen a handful of times. This chain connects TRBV7-3 to TRBJ2-2; no firm D call. Germline assignment: CDR1 SGHTA and CDR2 FQGTGA. The V gene lost 4 bases and the J gene lost 4 bases, with 4 bases spanning the gap. CDR3 size: 12 residues. The CDR3 loop reads CASSSATGELFF. The CDR3 DNA is TGTGCCAGCAGCTCGGCCACCGGGGAGCTGTTTTTT.

CDR3 nucleotides: TGTGCCAGCAGCTTAGCGGGCGGGGAGAGCTCCTACAATGAGCAGTTCTTC. Translated, it gives CASSLAGGESSYNEQFF. The genes are TRBV7-6 and TRBJ2-1, with D possibly being TRBD2 (6 bases). Between the trimmed V and J ends, which lost 0 bases and 0 bases, there was a span of 12 bases. This CDR3 is built from 17 residues. Germline assignment: CDR1 SGHVS and CDR2 FNYEAQ.

A few counts support this clonotype. For the CDR3, the DNA is TGCGCCAGCAGCCAAGATCGAGCGGGAGCTTACAATGAGCAGTTCTTC. This translates into CASSQDRAGAYNEQFF. The genes are TRBV4-3 and TRBJ2-1, with 8 bases lining up with TRBD2. The CDR3 spans 16 residues. In germline, CDR1 is LGHNA, CDR2 YSLEER. V gave up 0 bases and J gave up 4 bases; unmatched junction bases: 5.

The chain's CDR3 is CASSYSKGPGNTIYF. In DNA, the CDR3 is TGTGCCAGCAGTTACTCGAAAGGGCCTGGAAACACCATATATTTT. The chain employs TRBV6-5 and TRBJ1-3; D is ambiguous. CDR1 is MNHEY and CDR2 is SVGAGI in the germline V gene. The germline V and J ends were trimmed by 0 bases and 2 bases, with 8 bases remaining between them. The CDR3 has 15 residues.

The rearrangement joins TRBV29-1 to TRBJ2-1; a weak D match, TRBD1 (6 bases). Germline CDR1 is SQVTM and CDR2 is ANQGSEA. This CDR3 has 12 amino acids. V was shortened by 4 bases and J by 7 bases, with 11 bases between the two germline ends. CDR3 DNA: TGCAGCGTTGCTGGACAGATAAATGAGCAGTTCTTC. Protein sequence: CSVAGQINEQFF.

The V call is TRBV27, the J call TRBJ2-7; 8 positions agree with TRBD2. The germline gives CDR1 MNHEY, CDR2 SMNVEV (reference sequence). V lost 10 bases, J lost 0 bases, and 14 bases stayed unmatched. This CDR3 contains 16 residues. This CDR3 is CATGGVYSSVSYEQYF. CDR3 DNA: TGTGCCACCGGGGGGGTCTACTCTTCCGTCTCCTACGAGCAGTACTTC.